The present T cell receptor beta chain was sequenced within a study of control samples from healthy donors and cancer patients. The protocol was immunoSEQ multiplex PCR, while the TCRdb copy is restricted to in-frame clones and leaves out a portion. The table includes 150,000 to 200,000 clones, 91% detected once. The germline V gene encodes CDR1 GTSNPN and CDR2 SVGIG (reference sequence). Trimming took 0 bases from V and 7 from J, leaving 13 bases between them. The CDR3 is 14 amino acids. As to this clone: Other DNA sequences in the sample encode the same CDR3.

V usage is TRBV30 and J usage is TRBJ1-5; D may be TRBD1 (5 bases). This clonotype was sampled from a woman aged 25 to 39 in good health. The sequencing sample was made of blood. The CDR3 DNA sequence: TGTGCCTGGAGTGTAAGGGGCCCGGGGCAGCCCCAGCATTTT. It is translated as CAWSVRGPGQPQHF.